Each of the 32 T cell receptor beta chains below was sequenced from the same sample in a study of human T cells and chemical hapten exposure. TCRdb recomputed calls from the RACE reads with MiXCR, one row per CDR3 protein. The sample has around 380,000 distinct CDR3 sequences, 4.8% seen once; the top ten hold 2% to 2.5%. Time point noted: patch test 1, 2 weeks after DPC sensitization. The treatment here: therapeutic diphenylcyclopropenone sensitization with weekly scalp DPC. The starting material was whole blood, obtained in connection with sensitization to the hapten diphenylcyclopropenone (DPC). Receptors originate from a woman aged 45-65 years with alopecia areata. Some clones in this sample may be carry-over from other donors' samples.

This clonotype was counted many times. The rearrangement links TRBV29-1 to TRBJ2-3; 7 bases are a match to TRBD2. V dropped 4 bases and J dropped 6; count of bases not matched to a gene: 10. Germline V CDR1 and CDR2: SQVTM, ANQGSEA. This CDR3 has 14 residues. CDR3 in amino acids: CSVGFGGSGDTQYF. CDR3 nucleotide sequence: TGCAGCGTTGGTTTCGGCGGGAGCGGGGATACGCAGTATTTT.

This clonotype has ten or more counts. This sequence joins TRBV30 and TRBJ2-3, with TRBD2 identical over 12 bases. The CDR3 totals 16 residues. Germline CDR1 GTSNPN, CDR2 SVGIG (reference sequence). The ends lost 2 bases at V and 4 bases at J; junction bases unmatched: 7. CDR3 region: CAWSLGASGRADTQYF. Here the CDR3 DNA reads TGTGCCTGGAGTCTCGGGGCTAGCGGGAGGGCAGATACGCAGTATTTT.

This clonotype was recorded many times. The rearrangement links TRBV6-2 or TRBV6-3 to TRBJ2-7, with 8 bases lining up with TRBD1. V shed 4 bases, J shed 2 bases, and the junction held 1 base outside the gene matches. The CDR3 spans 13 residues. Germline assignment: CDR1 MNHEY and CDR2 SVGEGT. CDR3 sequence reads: CASSSQGAYEQYF. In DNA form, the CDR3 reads TGTGCCAGCAGTTCACAGGGGGCCTACGAGCAGTACTTC.

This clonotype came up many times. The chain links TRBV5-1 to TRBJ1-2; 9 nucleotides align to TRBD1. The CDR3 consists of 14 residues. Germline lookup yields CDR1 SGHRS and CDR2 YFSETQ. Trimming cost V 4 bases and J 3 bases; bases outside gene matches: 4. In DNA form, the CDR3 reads TGCGCCAGCAGCACGGGACAGGGCGACTATGGCTACACCTTC. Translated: CASSTGQGDYGYTF. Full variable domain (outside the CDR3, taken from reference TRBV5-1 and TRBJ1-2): KAGVTQTPRYLIKTRGQQVTLSCSPISGHRSVSWYQQTPGQGLQFLFEYFSETQRNKGNFPGRFSGRQFSNSRSEMNVSTLELGDSALYLCASSTGQGDYGYTFGSGTRLTVV.

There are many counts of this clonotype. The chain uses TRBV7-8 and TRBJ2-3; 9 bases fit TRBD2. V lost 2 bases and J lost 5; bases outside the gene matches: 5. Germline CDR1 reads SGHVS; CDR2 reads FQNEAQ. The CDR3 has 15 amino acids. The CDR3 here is CASSLRREGGDTQYF. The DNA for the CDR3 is TGTGCCAGCAGCTTAAGGCGGGAGGGGGGAGATACGCAGTATTTT.

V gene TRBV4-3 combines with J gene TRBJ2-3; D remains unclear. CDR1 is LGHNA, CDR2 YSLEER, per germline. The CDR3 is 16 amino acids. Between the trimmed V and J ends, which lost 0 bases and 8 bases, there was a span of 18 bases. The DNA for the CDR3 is TGCGCCAGCAGCCAAGATCCCGCCTCCGGGCGTATTACGCAGTATTTT. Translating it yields CASSQDPASGRITQYF.

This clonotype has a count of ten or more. The CDR3 region has the DNA TGTGCCAGCAGCGGGCGCGGGGGACAGGGGTACGAGCAGTACTTC. This translates into CASSGRGGQGYEQYF. This sequence joins TRBV9 and TRBJ2-7; 10 bases align to TRBD1. This CDR3 is 15 amino acids long. J was trimmed by 4 bases and V by 3 bases; bases with no gene match: 7. From germline, CDR1 is SGDLS and CDR2 YYNGEE.

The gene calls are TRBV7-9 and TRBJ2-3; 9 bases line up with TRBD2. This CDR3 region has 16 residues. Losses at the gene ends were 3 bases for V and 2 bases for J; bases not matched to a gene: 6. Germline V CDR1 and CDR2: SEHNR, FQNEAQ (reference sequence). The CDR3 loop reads CASSFPTSGPTDTQYF. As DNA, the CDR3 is TGTGCCAGCAGCTTCCCGACTAGCGGACCCACAGATACGCAGTATTTT.

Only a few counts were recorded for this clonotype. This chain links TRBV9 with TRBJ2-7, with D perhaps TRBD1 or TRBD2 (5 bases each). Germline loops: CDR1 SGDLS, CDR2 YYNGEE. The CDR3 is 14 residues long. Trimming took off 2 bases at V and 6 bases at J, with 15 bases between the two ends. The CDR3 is CASSVGTSVGEQYF. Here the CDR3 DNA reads TGTGCCAGCAGCGTCGGGACGTCCGTCGGCGAGCAGTACTTC. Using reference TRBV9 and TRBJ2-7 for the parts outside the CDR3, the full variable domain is DSGVTQTPKHLITATGQRVTLRCSPRSGDLSVYWYQQSLDQGLQFLIQYYNGEERAKGNILERFSAQQFPDLHSELNLSSLELGDSALYFCASSVGTSVGEQYFGPGTRLTVT.

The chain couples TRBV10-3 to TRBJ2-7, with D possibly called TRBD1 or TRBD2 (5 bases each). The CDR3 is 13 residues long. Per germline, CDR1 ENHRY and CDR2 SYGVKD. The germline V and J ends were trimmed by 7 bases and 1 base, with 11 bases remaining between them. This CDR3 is CAITRDGSYEQYF. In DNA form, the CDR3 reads TGTGCCATCACCCGGGACGGGTCCTACGAGCAGTACTTC.

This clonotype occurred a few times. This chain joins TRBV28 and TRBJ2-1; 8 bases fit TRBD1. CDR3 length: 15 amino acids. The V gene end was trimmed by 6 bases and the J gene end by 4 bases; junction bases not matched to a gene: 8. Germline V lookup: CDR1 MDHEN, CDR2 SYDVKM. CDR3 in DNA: TGTGCCAGCAGACCATCCGGGACAGGATACAATGAGCAGTTCTTC. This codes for CASRPSGTGYNEQFF.

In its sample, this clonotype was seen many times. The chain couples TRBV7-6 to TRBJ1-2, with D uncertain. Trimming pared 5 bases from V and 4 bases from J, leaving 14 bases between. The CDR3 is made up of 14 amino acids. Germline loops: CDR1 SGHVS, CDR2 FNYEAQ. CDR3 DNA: TGTGCCAGCAGCCCGGGAGAATGGGCCTATGGCTACACCTTC. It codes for CASSPGEWAYGYTF.

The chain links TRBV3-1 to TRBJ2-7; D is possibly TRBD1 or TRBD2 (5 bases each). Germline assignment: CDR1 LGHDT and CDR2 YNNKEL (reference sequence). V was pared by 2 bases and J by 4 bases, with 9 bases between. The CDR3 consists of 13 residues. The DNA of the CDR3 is TGTGCCAGCAGCCAATCAGGGACGTACGAGCAGTACTTC. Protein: CASSQSGTYEQYF.

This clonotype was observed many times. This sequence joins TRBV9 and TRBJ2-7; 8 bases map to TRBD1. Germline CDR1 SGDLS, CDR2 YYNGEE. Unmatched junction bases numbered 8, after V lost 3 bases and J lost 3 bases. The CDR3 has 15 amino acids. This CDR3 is CASSASPTGGYEQYF. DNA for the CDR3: TGTGCCAGCAGCGCCTCACCTACAGGGGGCTACGAGCAGTACTTC.

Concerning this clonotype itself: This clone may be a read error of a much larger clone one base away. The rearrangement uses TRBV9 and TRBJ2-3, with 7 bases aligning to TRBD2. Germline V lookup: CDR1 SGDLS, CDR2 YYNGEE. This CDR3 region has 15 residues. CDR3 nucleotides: TGTGGCAGCAGCGTAGCGGGCAGCCGCACAGATACGCAGTATTTT. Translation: CGSSVAGSRTDTQYF.

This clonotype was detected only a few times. DNA for the CDR3: TGTGCCAGCTTAATGGCAGGGCAATTTTTGGCTTTCTTT. Translation gives CASLMAGQFLAFF. The chain joins TRBV12-3 or TRBV12-4 to TRBJ1-1, with D perhaps TRBD1 (5 bases). The V gene lost 8 bases and the J gene lost 11 bases, with 21 bases spanning the gap. The CDR3 length is 13 residues.

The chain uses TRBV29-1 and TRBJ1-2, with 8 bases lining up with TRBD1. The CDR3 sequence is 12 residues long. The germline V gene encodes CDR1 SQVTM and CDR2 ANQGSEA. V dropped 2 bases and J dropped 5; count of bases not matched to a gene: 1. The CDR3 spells CSVEQGAYGYTF. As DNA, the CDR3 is TGCAGCGTTGAACAGGGGGCTTATGGCTACACCTTC.

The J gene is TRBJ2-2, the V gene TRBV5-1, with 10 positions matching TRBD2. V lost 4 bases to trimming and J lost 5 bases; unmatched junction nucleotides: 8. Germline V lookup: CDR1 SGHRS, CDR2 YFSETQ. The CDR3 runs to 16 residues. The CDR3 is CASSQTSAGGTGELFF. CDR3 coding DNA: TGCGCCAGCAGCCAAACATCAGCGGGAGGGACCGGGGAGCTGTTTTTT.

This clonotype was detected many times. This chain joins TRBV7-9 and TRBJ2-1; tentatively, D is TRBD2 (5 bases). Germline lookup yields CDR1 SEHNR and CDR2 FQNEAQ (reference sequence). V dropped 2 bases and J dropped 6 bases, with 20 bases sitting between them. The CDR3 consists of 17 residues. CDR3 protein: CASSLRKTSLGVNEQFF. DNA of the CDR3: TGTGCCAGCAGCTTAAGGAAAACTAGTCTCGGAGTCAATGAGCAGTTCTTC.

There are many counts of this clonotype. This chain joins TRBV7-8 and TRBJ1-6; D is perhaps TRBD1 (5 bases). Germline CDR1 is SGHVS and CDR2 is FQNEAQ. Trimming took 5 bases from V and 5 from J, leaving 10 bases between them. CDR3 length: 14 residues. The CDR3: CASSRGGDNSPLHF. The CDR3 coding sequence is TGTGCCAGCAGCCGTGGGGGGGATAATTCACCCCTCCACTTT.

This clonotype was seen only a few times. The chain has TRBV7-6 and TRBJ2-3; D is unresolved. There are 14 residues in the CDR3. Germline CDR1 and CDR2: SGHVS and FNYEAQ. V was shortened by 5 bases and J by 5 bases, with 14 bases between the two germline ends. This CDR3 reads CASSPRLQGDTQYF. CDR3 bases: TGTGCCAGCAGCCCCCGGCTGCAAGGAGATACGCAGTATTTT.

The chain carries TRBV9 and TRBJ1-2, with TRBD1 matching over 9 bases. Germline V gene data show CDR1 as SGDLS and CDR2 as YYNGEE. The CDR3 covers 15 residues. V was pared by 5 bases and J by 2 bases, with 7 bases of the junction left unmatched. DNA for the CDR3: TGTGCCAGCAGTGGGACAGGGACGTTGAACTATGGCTACACCTTC. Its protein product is CASSGTGTLNYGYTF.

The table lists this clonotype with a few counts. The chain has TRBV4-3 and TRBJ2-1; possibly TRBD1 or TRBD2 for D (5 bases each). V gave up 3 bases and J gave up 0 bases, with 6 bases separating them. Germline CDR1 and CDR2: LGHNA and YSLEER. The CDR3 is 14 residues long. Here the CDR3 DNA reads TGCGCCAGCAGCCAGGGGGACTCCTACAATGAGCAGTTCTTC. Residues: CASSQGDSYNEQFF.

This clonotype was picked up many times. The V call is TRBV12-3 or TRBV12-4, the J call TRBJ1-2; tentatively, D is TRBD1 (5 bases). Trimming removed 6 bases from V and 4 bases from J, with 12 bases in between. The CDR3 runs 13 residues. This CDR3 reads CASRPGTSYGYTF. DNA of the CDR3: TGTGCCAGCAGGCCAGGGACTAGCTATGGCTACACCTTC.

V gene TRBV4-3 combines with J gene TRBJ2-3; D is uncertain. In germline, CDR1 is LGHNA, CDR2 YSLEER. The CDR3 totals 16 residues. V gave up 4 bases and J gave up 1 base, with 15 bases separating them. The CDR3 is CASSPRTGLGTDTQYF. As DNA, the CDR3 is TGCGCCAGCAGCCCCCGGACGGGTCTCGGCACAGATACGCAGTATTTT.

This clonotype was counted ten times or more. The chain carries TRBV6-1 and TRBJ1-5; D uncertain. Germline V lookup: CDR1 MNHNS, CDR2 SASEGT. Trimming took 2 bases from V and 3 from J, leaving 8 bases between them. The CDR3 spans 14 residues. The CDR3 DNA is TGTGCCAGCAGTGAAAGAGGGTTCAATCAGCCCCAGCATTTT. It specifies CASSERGFNQPQHF.

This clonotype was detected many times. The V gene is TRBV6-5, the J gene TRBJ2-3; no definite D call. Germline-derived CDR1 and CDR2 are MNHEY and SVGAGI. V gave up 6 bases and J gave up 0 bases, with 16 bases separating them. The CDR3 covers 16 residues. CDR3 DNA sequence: TGTGCCAGCAGCCCCACCCCGTCCTTTAGCACAGATACGCAGTATTTT. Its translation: CASSPTPSFSTDTQYF.

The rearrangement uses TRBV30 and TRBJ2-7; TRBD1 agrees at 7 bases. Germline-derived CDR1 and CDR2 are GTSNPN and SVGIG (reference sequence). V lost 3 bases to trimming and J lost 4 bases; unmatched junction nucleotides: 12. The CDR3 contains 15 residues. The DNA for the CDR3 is TGTGCCTGGAGAATTGCCCGGGACAGCCGATACGAGCAGTACTTC. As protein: CAWRIARDSRYEQYF.

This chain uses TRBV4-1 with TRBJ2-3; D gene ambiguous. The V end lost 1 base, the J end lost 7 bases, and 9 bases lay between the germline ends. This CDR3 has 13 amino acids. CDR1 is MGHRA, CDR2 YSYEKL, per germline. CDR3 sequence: CASSQGSVNTQYF. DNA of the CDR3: TGCGCCAGCAGCCAAGGTTCCGTGAATACGCAGTATTTT.

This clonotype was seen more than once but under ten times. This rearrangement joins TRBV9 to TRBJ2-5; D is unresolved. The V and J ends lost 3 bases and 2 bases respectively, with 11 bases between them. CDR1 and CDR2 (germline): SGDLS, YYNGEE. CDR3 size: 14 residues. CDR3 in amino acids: CASSEAAQQETQYF. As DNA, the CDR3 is TGTGCCAGCAGCGAGGCAGCACAGCAAGAGACCCAGTACTTC.

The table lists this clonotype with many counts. This chain's CDR3 is CASSFVGGPRTDTQYF. In nucleotides, the CDR3 is TGCGCCAGCAGCTTTGTAGGGGGGCCCCGCACAGATACGCAGTATTTT. The chain joins TRBV5-1 to TRBJ2-3; D assignment may be TRBD1 or TRBD2 (6 bases each). V was cut by 2 bases and J by 1 base, with 14 bases left in between. The germline CDR1 and CDR2 sequences are SGHRS and YFSETQ. CDR3 length: 16 residues.

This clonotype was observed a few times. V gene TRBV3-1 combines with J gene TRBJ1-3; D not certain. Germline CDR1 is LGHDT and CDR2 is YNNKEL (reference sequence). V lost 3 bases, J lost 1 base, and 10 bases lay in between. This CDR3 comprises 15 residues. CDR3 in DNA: TGTGCCAGCAGCCACCTGGGTCTTTCTGGAAACACCATATATTTT. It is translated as CASSHLGLSGNTIYF.